This TCR beta chain comes out of a study of blood T cell repertoires in COVID-19. Assay used: immunoSEQ multiplex PCR; TCRdb lists only in-frame clones, some missing. The table includes over 300,000 clones, around 90% detected once. The V end was cut by 0 bases, the J end by 0 bases, with 16 bases between. From germline, CDR1 is SGHRS and CDR2 YFSETQ. The CDR3 sequence is 18 residues long. In this sample, this clone turned up a few times. Material: peripheral blood. This sequence joins TRBV5-1 and TRBJ1-3, with D possibly being TRBD1 (5 bases). This TCR came from a man aged 18 to 29 with active or convalescent COVID-19. The CDR3 bases are TGCGCCAGCAGCTTGGAATACCAGGGTAGTATCTCTGGAAACACCATATATTTT. As protein: CASSLEYQGSISGNTIYF.